This T cell receptor beta chain was sequenced in a study of T cell changes during pregnancy in multiple sclerosis. The CDR3 totals 15 residues. Trimming took 6 bases from V and 2 from J, leaving 16 bases between them. Germline CDR1 reads MNHNS; CDR2 reads SASEGT. The table came from immunoSEQ multiplex PCR; TCRdb's copy has only in-frame clones and leaves some out. The sample holds 45,000 to 60,000 clones, just over 90% seen once. This TCR was recovered from a female donor with multiple sclerosis, enrolled in a pregnancy study. Sequenced material: CD4+ T cells from peripheral blood mononuclear cells, taken in the second trimester of pregnancy. V gene TRBV6-1 combines with J gene TRBJ2-5; a possible D gene is TRBD1 (5 bases). This CDR3 is CASRGADILQETQYF. The DNA of the CDR3 is TGTGCCAGCAGAGGGGCCGACATCCTTCAAGAGACCCAGTACTTC.